This TCR beta chain appears in the sequencing data of a study of T cell responses to AZD1222 COVID-19 vaccine. TCRdb's copy holds only in-frame clones and misses some; the assay was immunoSEQ multiplex PCR. The data show approximately 100,000 clones, about 87% seen once. The V gene lost 0 bases and the J gene lost 6 bases, with 15 bases spanning the gap. The CDR3 runs to 15 residues. Germline lookup yields CDR1 SGDLS and CDR2 YYNGEE. The J gene is TRBJ1-2, the V gene TRBV9; no clear D. The source material was peripheral blood, sampled 28 days after the second AZD1222 dose. The source is an adult who received the AZD1222 COVID-19 vaccine. Here the CDR3 reads CASSVDVDGGNGYTF. The CDR3 DNA sequence: TGTGCCAGCAGCGTAGATGTCGACGGAGGGAATGGCTACACCTTC.